These 10 T cell receptor beta chains were sequenced from one sample in a study of blood T cells in healthy people across ages. Next came a second PCR, run for roughly 6 to 11 cycles, which used a sample-barcoded 5' primer along with a J-beta primer mix. Each CDR3 protein gets one entry after TCRdb re-called the 5' RACE reads with MiXCR. The table shows about 1,500,000 distinct CDR3 sequences, with 28% occurring only once. Sequencing input: blood. Every receptor here comes from a woman in her 30s in good health.

This clonotype was counted ten times or more. The chain combines TRBV29-1 with TRBJ2-7; D perhaps matches TRBD2 (6 bases). With 4 bases removed from V and 0 bases from J, the gap between germline ends came to 10 bases. Germline values: CDR1 SQVTM, CDR2 ANQGSEA. This CDR3 has 13 residues. This chain's CDR3 is CSVASGLSYEQYF. The DNA for the CDR3 is TGCAGCGTTGCCAGCGGGCTCTCCTACGAGCAGTACTTC.

The chain has TRBV2 and TRBJ2-3, with TRBD1 matching 9 bases. Germline trimming cut 10 bases from V and 4 bases from J; bases unmatched to any gene: 9. The CDR3 consists of 14 residues. Germline V lookup: CDR1 SNHLY, CDR2 FYNNEI. CDR3 loop: CAIFRDRESDTQYF. The CDR3 DNA reads TGTGCCATCTTCCGGGACAGGGAATCAGATACGCAGTATTTT.

A remark on this clonotype: At one end the junction does not follow the germline gene, possibly because of a read error. The chain is built from TRBV18 and TRBJ2-1; D unclear. Germline CDR1 is KGHSH and CDR2 is LQKENI. This CDR3 contains 11 residues. CDR3 nucleotide sequence: TGTGCCAGCTCCCGCGTCGATGAGCAGGTCTTC. Translating it yields CASSRVDEQVF.

The chain has TRBV12-3 or TRBV12-4 and TRBJ2-1; D unclear. The V end was cut by 3 bases, the J end by 10 bases, with 13 bases between. This CDR3 comprises 13 residues. The CDR3 loop is CASSFEQPGEQFF. CDR3 DNA sequence: TGTGCCAGCAGTTTTGAACAGCCTGGCGAGCAGTTCTTC.

This clonotype was seen at least ten times. The V gene is TRBV7-2, the J gene TRBJ2-5; 7 positions match TRBD2. This CDR3 comprises 15 residues. With V trimmed by 1 base and J by 2 bases, 4 bases remained unmatched. The germline V gene has CDR1 SGHTA and CDR2 FQGNSA. DNA for the CDR3: TGTGCCAGCAGCTTAGGAAGCGGGAATCAAGAGACCCAGTACTTC. Translated, it gives CASSLGSGNQETQYF. The whole variable domain, remainder taken from reference TRBV7-2 and TRBJ2-5, is GAGVSQSPSNKVTEKGKDVELRCDPISGHTALYWYRQSLGQGLEFLIYFQGNSAPDKSGLPSDRFSAERTGGSVSTLTIQRTQQEDSAVYLCASSLGSGNQETQYFGPGTRLLVL.

To note about this clonotype: With a much larger clone just one base away, this may be a read error. The rearrangement joins TRBV29-1 to TRBJ2-3; D is perhaps TRBD1 (5 bases). CDR1 SQVTM and CDR2 ANQGSEA come from the germline V gene. The CDR3 is 15 amino acids. The CDR3: CSVLRGTINTDAQYF. CDR3 sequence (DNA): TGCAGCGTTCTAAGGGGAACCATCAACACAGATGCGCAGTATTTT.

This sequence joins TRBV5-1 and TRBJ2-3, with 9 bases aligning to TRBD2. The V gene's germline CDR1 is SGHRS and CDR2 YFSETQ. J was trimmed by 6 bases and V by 4 bases; bases with no gene match: 9. This CDR3 spans 15 amino acids. CDR3: CASSPGGSGSDTQYF. CDR3 nucleotides: TGCGCCAGCAGCCCCGGGGGTAGCGGGAGTGATACGCAGTATTTT.

This clonotype was seen a handful of times. The chain joins TRBV5-1 to TRBJ2-1, with TRBD2 identical over 8 bases. V trimming: 1 base; J trimming: 6 bases; junction bases outside the gene matches: 12. CDR1 is SGHRS and CDR2 is YFSETQ in the germline V gene. The CDR3 sequence is 17 residues long. The CDR3 reads CASSLLSAGEHSNEQFF. DNA of the CDR3: TGCGCCAGCAGCTTGTTATCAGCGGGGGAGCATAGCAATGAGCAGTTCTTC.

As concerns this clonotype: One end of the junction fails to match germline, which may point to a read error. The CDR3 loop is CAASDPGTSGGGTDTQYF. CDR3 DNA: TGTGCCGCCAGTGATCCCGGGACTAGCGGGGGCGGCACAGATACGCAGTATTTT. The rearrangement links TRBV24-1 to TRBJ2-3, with 14 bases aligning to TRBD2. CDR1 KGHDR and CDR2 SFDVKD come from the germline V gene. The CDR3 is 18 residues long.

This clonotype was detected only a few times. This chain connects TRBV12-3 or TRBV12-4 to TRBJ2-3, with D maybe TRBD1 (6 bases). The V and J ends lost 5 bases and 2 bases respectively, with 20 bases between them. The CDR3 is 17 residues long. The CDR3 loop reads CASSGITGRLDTDTQYF. DNA of the CDR3: TGTGCCAGCAGTGGAATAACAGGGCGCCTCGACACAGATACGCAGTATTTT.